The rows below give T cell receptor beta chains drawn from one sample of a study of blood T cell repertoires in COVID-19. The table came from immunoSEQ multiplex PCR; TCRdb's copy has only in-frame clones and leaves some out. Found here are around 270,000 clones, approximately 89% of them singletons; the top ten hold 3.1%. The sample taken for sequencing was PBMCs or T cells enriched from blood (not recorded which). These receptors originate from a woman in her thirties or forties who had been exposed to COVID-19. Each CDR3 is given without its conserved first and last residue. A clone size is listed for some rows: how often the clone was seen (once, few, many), or a class if it is expanded.

clone size,J gene,V gene,CDR3 protein
-,TRBJ1-1,TRBV19,ASRDRMNTEAF
-,TRBJ1-2,TRBV28,ASSLRAGDGYT
few,TRBJ1-2,TRBV7-9,ASSLAMGGGYT
-,TRBJ2-3,TRBV19,ASSNGITDTQY
few,TRBJ1-1,TRBV10-3,AIRGGRISEAF
-,TRBJ1-2,TRBV7-2,ASSLGGWDGYGYT
-,TRBJ2-1,TRBV11-2,ASSFPGGVGYNEQF
-,TRBJ2-1,TRBV7-8,ASSSRQGVGSYNEQF
-,TRBJ2-2,TRBV9,ASSVVGRVDTGELF
-,TRBJ1-1,TRBV7-9,ASSPRDSLTKNTEAF
-,TRBJ2-2,TRBV19,ASSIRGNTGELF
-,TRBJ1-3,TRBV7-2,ASSLYVGQGGNTIY
once,TRBJ2-7,TRBV29-1,SAWTDSYEQY
few,TRBJ2-2,TRBV6-4,ASSSGSTGELF
few,TRBJ1-2,TRBV7-2,ASSLDRGQGYT
-,TRBJ2-1,TRBV4-1,ASSQALAGGVEQF
-,TRBJ1-1,TRBV19,ASSIKRPEAF
-,TRBJ2-5,TRBV7-2,ASSFELSQETQY
-,TRBJ2-1,TRBV5-1,ASSPRTGSYNEQF
few,TRBJ1-2,TRBV3-1/TRBV3-2,ASSRGTGWDGYT
-,TRBJ1-2,TRBV9,ASSPRDRAHYGYT
-,TRBJ1-2,TRBV18,ASSPEGPYGYT
-,TRBJ2-2,TRBV6-5,ASSYTGLAGTGELF
-,TRBJ1-6,TRBV19,ASSTGTGDPPLH
few,TRBJ1-2,TRBV5-1,ASSLTGGQGDGYT
few,TRBJ1-3,TRBV25-1,ASSDTGFENTIY
-,TRBJ1-2,TRBV5-4,ASSYDRGGNYGYT
-,TRBJ1-4,TRBV5-4,ASSLDRGATNEKLF
-,TRBJ2-3,TRBV5-6,ASSRDRVGDTQY
-,TRBJ2-1,TRBV5-1,ASSLSGGINEQF
-,TRBJ1-2,TRBV18,ASSPDWGGVGYGYT
-,TRBJ1-4,TRBV19,ASSGIVGGSEKLF